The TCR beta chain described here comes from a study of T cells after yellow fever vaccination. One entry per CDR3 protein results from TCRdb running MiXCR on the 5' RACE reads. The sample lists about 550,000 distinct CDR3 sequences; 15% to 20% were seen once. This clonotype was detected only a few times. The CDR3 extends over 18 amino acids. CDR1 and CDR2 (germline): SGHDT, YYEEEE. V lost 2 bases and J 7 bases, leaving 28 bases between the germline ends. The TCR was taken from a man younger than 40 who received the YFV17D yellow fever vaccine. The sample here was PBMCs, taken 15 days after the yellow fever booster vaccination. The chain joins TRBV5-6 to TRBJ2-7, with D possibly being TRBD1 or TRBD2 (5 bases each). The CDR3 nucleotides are TGTGCCAGCAGCTTAGAGGGGAAGGACATAACCTCCTACGGAGAGCAGTACTTC. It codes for CASSLEGKDITSYGEQYF.